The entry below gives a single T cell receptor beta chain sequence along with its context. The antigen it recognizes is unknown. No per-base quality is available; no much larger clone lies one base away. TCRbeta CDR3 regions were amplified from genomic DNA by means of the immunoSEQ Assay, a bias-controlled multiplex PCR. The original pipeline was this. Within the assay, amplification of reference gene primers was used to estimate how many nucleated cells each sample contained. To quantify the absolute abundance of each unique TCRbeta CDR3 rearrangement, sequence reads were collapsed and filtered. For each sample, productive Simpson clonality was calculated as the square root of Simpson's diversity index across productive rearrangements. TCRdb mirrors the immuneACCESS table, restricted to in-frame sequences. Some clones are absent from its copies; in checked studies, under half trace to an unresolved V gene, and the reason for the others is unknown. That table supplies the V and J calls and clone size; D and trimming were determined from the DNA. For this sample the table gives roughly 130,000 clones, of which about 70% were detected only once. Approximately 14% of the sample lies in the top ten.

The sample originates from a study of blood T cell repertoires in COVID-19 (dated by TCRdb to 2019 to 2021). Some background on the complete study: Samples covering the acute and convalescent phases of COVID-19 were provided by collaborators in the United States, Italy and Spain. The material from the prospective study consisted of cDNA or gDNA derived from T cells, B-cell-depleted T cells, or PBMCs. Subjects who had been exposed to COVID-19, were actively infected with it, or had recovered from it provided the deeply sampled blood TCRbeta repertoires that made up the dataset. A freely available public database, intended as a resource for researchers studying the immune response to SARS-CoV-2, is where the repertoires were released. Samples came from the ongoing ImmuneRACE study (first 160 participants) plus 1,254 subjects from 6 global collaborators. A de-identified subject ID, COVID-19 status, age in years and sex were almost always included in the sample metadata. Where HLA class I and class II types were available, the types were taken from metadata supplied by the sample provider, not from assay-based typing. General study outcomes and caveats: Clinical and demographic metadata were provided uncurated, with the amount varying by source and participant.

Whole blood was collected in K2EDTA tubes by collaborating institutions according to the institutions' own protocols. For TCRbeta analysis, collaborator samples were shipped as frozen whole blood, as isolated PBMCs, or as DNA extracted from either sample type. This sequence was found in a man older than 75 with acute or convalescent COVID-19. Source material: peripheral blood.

This receptor has the CDR3 CASGSTGRDTEAFF. The nucleotide sequence reads as follows: TGTGCTAGTGGGTCGACAGGGCGAGACACTGAAGCTTTCTTT. The sequence is built from TRBV12-5 and TRBJ1-1; 7 nucleotides in the junction match TRBD1. The germline V gene sets CDR1 to LGHNT and CDR2 to FRNRAP. Trimming accounts for 6 bases at V and 3 bases at J, while the number of junction bases matched to no gene is 7. Spanning cysteine to phenylalanine, the CDR3 consists of 14 amino acids. The entry retains the CDR3 DNA only, 42 bases that are in frame from base 1.